The source of this T cell receptor (beta chain) is a study of shared clonotypes between healthy human individuals. The V gene lost 5 bases and the J gene lost 0 bases, with 6 bases spanning the gap. The germline V gene has CDR1 LGHNT and CDR2 FRNRAP. This CDR3 spans 13 amino acids. This clone has just one count. Its matching antigen is unknown. Once extracted for a subset, genomic DNA was divided evenly among several immunoSEQ plates. Sequenced by immunoSEQ multiplex PCR; TCRdb stores in-frame clones only, minus some. The data hold about 1.5 million clones, with 95% to 99% observed a single time. The study, taken as a whole, reports: When naive CD4 clonotypes were compared across a few donors, about 5% were shared.

Nashville, Tennessee was home to all donors, who were Caucasian adults. This chain joins TRBV12-5 and TRBJ2-3; no clear D gene. Sequencing used naive CD4+ T cells sorted from blood. Documented subset: CD45RA+ positively selected. The receptor's source is a man aged 25 to 40 in good health. The chain's CDR3 is CASGISSTDTQYF. Written as DNA, the CDR3 is TGTGCTAGTGGTATCAGTAGCACAGATACGCAGTATTTT.